Described below is a single T cell receptor beta chain sequence and its context. CDR3 length: 16 residues. Trimming cost V 0 bases and J 7 bases; bases outside gene matches: 8. Germline V gene data show CDR1 as MNHNY and CDR2 as SVGAGI (reference sequence). The validation cohort, a group of 120 or so subjects, included the donors and was separate from the approximately 650-subject first cohort. The sample belongs to a study of cytomegalovirus exposure and HLA in healthy donors. Sequencing used immunoSEQ multiplex PCR; TCRdb keeps in-frame clones, though not all of them. This table holds about 78,000 clones, 90% to 96% found once.

The sequenced sample was PBMCs. This chain links TRBV6-6 with TRBJ2-2, with 7 bases lining up with TRBD1. This receptor was taken from a man between 18 and 29 years old in good health and CMV-seropositive. CDR3 in amino acids: CASSYSTGVGDGELFF. CDR3 coding DNA: TGTGCCAGCAGTTACTCAACAGGGGTTGGCGACGGGGAGCTGTTTTTT.